A selection of T cell receptor beta chains follows, all from one sample in a study of T cells after yellow fever vaccination. TCRdb re-derived calls from the 5' RACE reads in MiXCR, one entry per CDR3 protein. The data contain some 600,000 distinct CDR3 sequences, less than 20% of them singletons. The specimen was PBMCs, collected about 5 days after the first yellow fever vaccination. These TCRs come from a man aged 18 to 30 who received the YFV17D yellow fever vaccine. Both conserved end residues are part of each CDR3. A D gene is named only where the DNA matches it firmly. A clone size is listed for some rows: how often the clone was seen (once, few, many), or a class if it is expanded.

TGTGCCAGCAGCTCCCGTTCCGAGCAGCCCCAGCATTTT | CASSSRSEQPQHF | NA | NA | TRBJ1-5 | TRBV7-2
TGCGCCAGCAGCCAAGGGCTAATCATGAACACTGAAGCTTTCTTT | CASSQGLIMNTEAFF | NA | NA | TRBJ1-1 | TRBV4-1
TGTGCCAGCAGTGTCGTAGGCGGTGGCACAGATACGCAGTATTTT | CASSVVGGGTDTQYF | few | NA | TRBJ2-3 | TRBV2
TGCGCCAGCAGCTCGACGACAGGCCCTACGTACGAGCAGTACTTC | CASSSTTGPTYEQYF | few | NA | TRBJ2-7 | TRBV5-1
TGTGCCAGCAGGCGACTAGGGGGATCCTACAATGAGCAGTTCTTC | CASRRLGGSYNEQFF | NA | NA | TRBJ2-1 | TRBV6-2/TRBV6-3
TGTGCCCGACCTCCGGGGACAGGGGGCGATTCACCCCTCCACTTT | CARPPGTGGDSPLHF | few | TRBD1 | TRBJ1-6 | TRBV19
TGTGCCAGCAGCTTAGATCGGCGGGGACTAGCTGATACGCAGTATTTT | CASSLDRRGLADTQYF | NA | TRBD2 | TRBJ2-3 | TRBV11-2
TGTGCCAGCAGCTTAGACCTAAATGGCTACACCTTC | CASSLDLNGYTF | few | NA | TRBJ1-2 | TRBV7-9
TGCGCCAGCAGCTTAAGGGGGCGCGGGGAAAAACTGTTTTTT | CASSLRGRGEKLFF | NA | TRBD1 | TRBJ1-4 | TRBV5-1
TGTGCCATCAGTGAGTCGAGGCAGGGGGTTTCTTCACCCCTCCACTTT | CAISESRQGVSSPLHF | NA | TRBD1 | TRBJ1-6 | TRBV10-3
TGCAGCTTTGTCCGGGGCGGCTCTCAGGGCTACACCTTC | CSFVRGGSQGYTF | NA | NA | TRBJ1-2 | TRBV29-1
TGCGCCAGCAGCCAAGCGAACAGGCAAGAGACCCAGTACTTC | CASSQANRQETQYF | few | NA | TRBJ2-5 | TRBV4-1
TGTGCCAGCAGTGCCCCCGGGACGGGTAGGAATGAGCAGTTCTTC | CASSAPGTGRNEQFF | few | NA | TRBJ2-1 | TRBV6-1
TGTGCCAGCAGTTCCCCTTCGGGGAACACTGAAGCTTTCTTT | CASSSPSGNTEAFF | few | NA | TRBJ1-1 | TRBV12-3/TRBV12-4
TGTGCCAGCAGTGAACAGAAAGTTAAGGTCGAGCAGTACTTC | CASSEQKVKVEQYF | many | NA | TRBJ2-7 | TRBV25-1
TGCGCCAGCATGGGGGGGACCTACGAGCAGTACTTC | CASMGGTYEQYF | NA | TRBD2 | TRBJ2-7 | TRBV5-1
TGTGCCAGCAGCTTTATCCAGGTCAACACCGGGGAGCTGTTTTTT | CASSFIQVNTGELFF | many | NA | TRBJ2-2 | TRBV7-2
TGTGCCAGCAGTTACTGGGTGACAGGGGCCACTGAAGCTTTCTTT | CASSYWVTGATEAFF | NA | TRBD1 | TRBJ1-1 | TRBV6-5
TGTGCCACCAGCAGAGATTCCCTGGGAAAACTGTTTTTT | CATSRDSLGKLFF | NA | NA | TRBJ1-4 | TRBV15
TGTGCCAGCAGGGGCCTTTGGGATGAAAAACTGTTTTTT | CASRGLWDEKLFF | NA | NA | TRBJ1-4 | TRBV12-3/TRBV12-4
TGTGCCAGCAGCCCCCCGAGCGGACGGGTCTCAAAAGGGAATACGCAGTATTTT | CASSPPSGRVSKGNTQYF | few | NA | TRBJ2-3 | TRBV11-2
TGTGCCAGCAGCTTAGCTTGGGGTCCGGGAGAGACCCAGTACTTC | CASSLAWGPGETQYF | NA | NA | TRBJ2-5 | TRBV7-6
TGTGCCAGCAGTTTATGGGCAGGGTTAAGTGAAGAGACCCAGTACTTC | CASSLWAGLSEETQYF | few | NA | TRBJ2-5 | TRBV27
TGTGCCAGCAGTTACTCGACAGGGGGCTCCTATGGCTACACCTTC | CASSYSTGGSYGYTF | NA | TRBD1 | TRBJ1-2 | TRBV6-5
TGCGCCAGCAGCCAAGCCACACAGCGTTCAGCTTTCTTT | CASSQATQRSAFF | NA | NA | TRBJ1-1 | TRBV4-1
TGTGCCAGCAGCCTAGGGGGACTAGCGGGGGGGCCGCGCACAGATACGCAGTATTTT | CASSLGGLAGGPRTDTQYF | NA | TRBD2 | TRBJ2-3 | TRBV11-2
TGTGCCAGCAGCTTCTTGACTAGCGGGAGAGATACGCAGTATTTT | CASSFLTSGRDTQYF | NA | TRBD2 | TRBJ2-3 | TRBV11-2
TGTGCCAGCCAGAGGAGCAATCAGCCCCAGCATTTT | CASQRSNQPQHF | few | NA | TRBJ1-5 | TRBV7-9
TGTGCCAGCAGCAAGGACAAGACTTATGAAAAACTGTTTTTT | CASSKDKTYEKLFF | NA | NA | TRBJ1-4 | TRBV11-2
TGTGTCAGCTGTCAACAGAAGGGCCATGCAGAGACCCAGTACTTC | CVSCQQKGHAETQYF | NA | NA | TRBJ2-5 | TRBV23-1
TGTGCCAGCAGCCAACAAACAGGGGGATATTTTTCACCCCTCCACTTT | CASSQQTGGYFSPLHF | few | TRBD1 | TRBJ1-6 | TRBV4-2
TGTGCCAGCAGTGAAGCGGGGAAGGAGCGGTCACCCCTCCACTTT | CASSEAGKERSPLHF | few | NA | TRBJ1-6 | TRBV6-1
TGTGCCAGCTCACCAGTCAGGCTTGGGAGGAATGAGCAGTTCTTC | CASSPVRLGRNEQFF | few | NA | TRBJ2-1 | TRBV18
TGTGCCAGTAGTAGGACAGGGACGCTCGGTCCCCAGCATTTT | CASSRTGTLGPQHF | few | TRBD1 | TRBJ1-5 | TRBV19
TGTGCCAGCAGCCCGACCGGACAGAACACAGATACGCAGTATTTT | CASSPTGQNTDTQYF | few | NA | TRBJ2-3 | TRBV5-5
TGTGCCAGCAGCACCCGTCTAGGGTACAGGGGAAGGGAGACCCAGTACTTC | CASSTRLGYRGRETQYF | few | TRBD1 | TRBJ2-5 | TRBV13
TGCAGCGTGACAGGATCGGGAGAGACCCAGTACTTC | CSVTGSGETQYF | NA | NA | TRBJ2-5 | TRBV29-1
TGTGCCAGCTCACCATTTTCACTAGCGGGGGGCTCCTCCTACGAGCAGTACTTC | CASSPFSLAGGSSYEQYF | NA | TRBD2 | TRBJ2-7 | TRBV18
TGTGCCAGCAGCTTCGCACTAGCGGGGTTACTCTCTGGGGCCAACGTCCTGACTTTC | CASSFALAGLLSGANVLTF | NA | TRBD2 | TRBJ2-6 | TRBV7-2
TGTGCCAGCAGCCTCTTCCCGGGACAGGGGTCGGGCACTGAAGCTTTCTTT | CASSLFPGQGSGTEAFF | few | TRBD1 | TRBJ1-1 | TRBV28
TGTGCCAGCGAACCCCGGAATATAAGGTTGAGGCCTGGAAACACCATATATTTT | CASEPRNIRLRPGNTIYF | many | NA | TRBJ1-3 | TRBV25-1
TGTGCCAGCAGTGAGGCAGGAGGACCTTATAGCAATCAGCCCCAGCATTTT | CASSEAGGPYSNQPQHF | NA | NA | TRBJ1-5 | TRBV25-1
TGTGCCAGCAGCCAGACGGGGGGCTGGGCAGATACGCAGTATTTT | CASSQTGGWADTQYF | few | NA | TRBJ2-3 | TRBV7-9
TGCGCCAGCAGCCAGCCTGGAAGGTCGGGTGGCTACACCTTC | CASSQPGRSGGYTF | few | NA | TRBJ1-2 | TRBV4-1
TGTGCCAGCAGGGTGACTAGCGGAGAAGAGACCCAGTACTTC | CASRVTSGEETQYF | NA | TRBD2 | TRBJ2-5 | TRBV6-1
TGTGCCAGCAGGATGCGGGACAGAAACACAGATACGCAGTATTTT | CASRMRDRNTDTQYF | NA | NA | TRBJ2-3 | TRBV5-4
TGTGCCAGCAGTACACCGGCTTCAGAGACCCAGTACTTC | CASSTPASETQYF | many | NA | TRBJ2-5 | TRBV28
TGTGCCAGCAGCGTCGGAACAGGTGGCTTGTATGAAAAACTGTTTTTT | CASSVGTGGLYEKLFF | NA | NA | TRBJ1-4 | TRBV9